This is a list of T cell receptor beta chains from one sample in a study of blood T cell repertoires in COVID-19. TCRdb keeps only in-frame clones here, not all; method: immunoSEQ multiplex PCR. The data hold about 260,000 clones, with over 80% observed a single time. Sequences were obtained from peripheral blood. The receptors come from a woman aged 40 to 50 who had recovered from COVID-19. CDR3s include the opening cysteine and the closing phenylalanine or tryptophan. The order of the fields is V gene, D gene, J gene, clone size, CDR3 protein, CDR3 DNA. The D gene is left open where the match is weak. A row's size may be missing; if present it is once, few, many or a size class.

TRBV27	.	TRBJ2-7	.	CASKPRAHPSFSYEQYF	TGTGCCAGCAAACCCAGGGCTCACCCATCATTCTCCTACGAGCAGTACTTC
TRBV7-9	TRBD2	TRBJ2-7	.	CASSPTSGGHTAYEQYF	TGTGCCAGCAGCCCAACTAGCGGGGGGCATACAGCCTACGAGCAGTACTTC
TRBV7-8	TRBD1	TRBJ2-5	.	CASSTYRGRGETQYF	TGTGCCAGCAGCACCTACAGGGGCCGCGGAGAGACCCAGTACTTC
TRBV6-6	.	TRBJ1-2	once	CASSSGVPGYGYTF	TGTGCCAGCAGCTCAGGGGTTCCGGGCTATGGCTACACCTTC
TRBV5-1	.	TRBJ2-1	once	CASSHGMVAYNEQFF	TGCGCCAGCAGCCACGGGATGGTGGCCTACAATGAGCAGTTCTTC
TRBV6-2/TRBV6-3	TRBD1	TRBJ2-7	.	CASSRDSTYEQYF	TGTGCCAGCAGTCGGGACAGCACCTACGAGCAGTACTTC
TRBV6-5	.	TRBJ2-2	.	CASSYISANTGELFF	TGTGCCAGCAGTTACATCAGTGCGAACACCGGGGAGCTGTTTTTT
TRBV18	.	TRBJ1-2	.	CASSPLFQSGGNYGYTF	TGTGCCAGCTCACCACTTTTTCAGTCCGGAGGTAACTATGGCTACACCTTC
TRBV5-5	.	TRBJ2-7	.	CASSLSQNRWEQYF	TGTGCCAGCAGCTTGAGTCAGAATCGCTGGGAGCAGTACTTC
TRBV3-1/TRBV3-2	.	TRBJ2-5	once	CASSHSRETQYF	TGTGCCAGCAGTCACAGCCGTGAGACCCAGTACTTC
TRBV2	.	TRBJ2-7	.	CASSEDSTLLSYEQYF	TGTGCCAGCAGTGAAGACAGTACGCTACTCTCCTACGAGCAGTACTTC
TRBV5-6	TRBD1	TRBJ2-7	.	CASSYGTGDYEQYF	TGTGCCAGCAGCTATGGGACAGGGGACTACGAGCAGTACTTC
TRBV3-1/TRBV3-2	.	TRBJ2-6	.	CASSQGARIAGANVLTF	TGTGCCAGCAGCCAGGGGGCCAGGATTGCCGGGGCCAACGTCCTGACTTTC
TRBV11-3	.	TRBJ2-4	.	CASSLGQGFIQYF	TGTGCCAGCAGCTTAGGCCAGGGGTTCATTCAGTACTTC
TRBV7-9	TRBD2	TRBJ2-3	.	CASSPHTVRETDTQYF	TGTGCCAGCAGCCCACATACAGTGCGGGAGACAGATACGCAGTATTTT
TRBV10-3	.	TRBJ1-1	few	CAISEESRGPEAFF	TGTGCCATCAGTGAGGAATCCAGGGGCCCTGAAGCTTTCTTT
TRBV6-5	TRBD1	TRBJ2-7	.	CASSPMRQGHEQYF	TGTGCCAGCAGTCCGATGAGACAGGGCCACGAGCAGTACTTC
TRBV27	TRBD1	TRBJ2-2	.	CASSSYRGQNTGELFF	TGTGCCAGCAGTTCGTACAGGGGGCAGAACACCGGGGAGCTGTTTTTT
TRBV6-5	.	TRBJ1-2	.	CASRQGGSGYTF	TGTGCCAGCAGACAGGGCGGGAGTGGCTACACCTTC
TRBV12-3/TRBV12-4	.	TRBJ2-7	.	CASTLQQGGEQYF	TGTGCCAGCACCCTACAACAGGGGGGGGAGCAGTACTTC
TRBV5-6	TRBD2	TRBJ2-5	.	CASSPGGGGETQYF	TGTGCCAGCAGCCCGGGGGGGGGCGGAGAGACCCAGTACTTC
TRBV5-6	TRBD1	TRBJ2-4	.	CASSGDRGEGKNIQYF	TGTGCCAGCAGCGGGGACAGGGGGGAGGGCAAAAACATTCAGTACTTC
TRBV27	TRBD1	TRBJ2-7	.	CASSLDRDSYEQYF	TGTGCCAGCAGTTTGGACAGGGACTCCTACGAGCAGTACTTC
TRBV14	.	TRBJ2-7	.	CASSRGGTYEQYF	TGTGCCAGCAGCCGAGGGGGTACCTACGAGCAGTACTTC